This T cell receptor (beta chain) was documented in a study of blood T cell repertoires in COVID-19. Study-wide background: Sites in the United States, Italy and Spain provided acute and convalescent COVID-19 samples. T cells, B-cell-depleted T cells, or PBMCs provided the cDNA or gDNA that served as material.

Authors' data handling: By means of reference gene primer amplification, nucleated cell counts were estimated. Measured with immunoSEQ multiplex PCR; TCRdb has only the in-frame clones, and not every one. For V, J and clone size, that table is used; D and trimming come from the DNA. The sample lists around 100,000 clones, roughly 81% occurring once. Germline V CDR1 and CDR2: DFQATT, SNEGSKA (reference sequence). Trimming stripped 5 bases from V and 3 bases from J, with 4 bases between. The length of the CDR3 is 10 residues. This receptor was identified in a man aged 40-55 years with active or convalescent COVID-19. This sequence joins TRBV20-1 and TRBJ1-1, with unresolved D. The specimen was peripheral blood. The CDR3 coding sequence is TGCAGTGCTGCAGACACTGAAGCTTTCTTT. It specifies CSAADTEAFF.